The clone carrying this T cell receptor (beta chain) was seen more than once but under ten times. Its antigen is unknown. V lost 3 bases to trimming and J lost 3 bases; unmatched junction nucleotides: 3. The germline V gene encodes CDR1 LNHDA and CDR2 SQIVND (reference sequence). This CDR3 contains 14 residues. Healthy bone marrow donors made up the donors. The data originate from a study of cytomegalovirus exposure and HLA in healthy donors. Study outcomes and limitations: Near-uniform donor sequencing depth was presumed by presence/absence analyses. TCR beta chains numbering more than 150 were designated cytomegalovirus-associated. When the data were analyzed later, several of the most significant clusters appeared to be linked to common viral pathogens.

The primer mix had 60 Vbeta and 13 Jbeta primers. Using immunoSEQ multiplex PCR, the repertoire was profiled, and TCRdb retains in-frame clones only, with some absent. The sample has 80,000 to 100,000 clones; 65% to 80% are singletons. The chain combines TRBV19 with TRBJ1-1; 8 nucleotides match TRBD1. The sequence derives from a woman aged 18-35 years in good health and CMV-seropositive. Sequencing input: PBMCs. The CDR3 region has the DNA TGTGCCAGTAGTATGGACAGGGAGGACACTGAAGCTTTCTTT. Encoded protein: CASSMDREDTEAFF.